This TCR beta chain was found in a study of CD8+CD57+ T cells in acquired aplastic anemia. At the level of the study: Yields of DNA that came from sorted CD4+ and CD8+ cells averaged roughly 3.2 ug. Study results and limitations: The number of CD8+ CDR3 sequences shared by patients and controls was roughly 31. Between patients and controls, CD8+ Simpson's diversity did not vary significantly.

Flow cytometry had shown expanded CD8+CD57+ cells in the patients chosen for sequencing. CDR3 size: 14 residues. The V and J ends lost 6 bases and 1 base respectively, with 12 bases between them. The germline V gene encodes CDR1 SQVTM and CDR2 ANQGSEA. Genomic DNA was employed as the template in profiling TCR beta VDJ and CDR3. From the reads, TCRdb called clonotypes with MiXCR, one entry per CDR3 protein. The data contain about 160,000 distinct CDR3 sequences, around half of them singletons. This clonotype was observed many times. Its target is unknown. The chain uses TRBV29-1 and TRBJ2-2; D is uncertain. Sequences were obtained from sorted CD4+, CD8+, or CD8+CD57+ T cells (not recorded which) from PBMCs. The sequence derives from a human donor with aplastic anemia. The CDR3 DNA is TGCAGCGTCGCACACGCCGGGAACACCGGGGAGCTGTTTTTT. This sequence encodes CSVAHAGNTGELFF.